The sequence of this TCR beta chain was determined in a study of blood T cell repertoires in COVID-19. Study as a whole: Acute and convalescent COVID-19 samples came from the United States, Italy and Spain.

Libraries were prepared by immunoSEQ multiplex PCR; TCRdb keeps only in-frame clonotypes and omits some of them. In the table there are 270,000 or so clones, about 89% of which are singletons. Recovery among Cohort 3 donors was established by two negative PCRs, clearance, or symptom resolution. Trimming removed 0 bases from V and 0 bases from J; junction bases left unmatched: 1. In germline, CDR1 is SGHAT, CDR2 FQNNGV. The CDR3 is 16 amino acids. The specimen was PBMCs or T cells enriched from blood (not recorded which). This TCR derives from a woman in her late teens or twenties who had recovered from COVID-19. The chain joins TRBV11-2 to TRBJ2-4; 8 nucleotides align to TRBD2. The chain's CDR3 is CASSLEAGVAKNIQYF. In DNA form, the CDR3 reads TGTGCCAGCAGCTTAGAAGCGGGGGTAGCCAAAAACATTCAGTACTTC.